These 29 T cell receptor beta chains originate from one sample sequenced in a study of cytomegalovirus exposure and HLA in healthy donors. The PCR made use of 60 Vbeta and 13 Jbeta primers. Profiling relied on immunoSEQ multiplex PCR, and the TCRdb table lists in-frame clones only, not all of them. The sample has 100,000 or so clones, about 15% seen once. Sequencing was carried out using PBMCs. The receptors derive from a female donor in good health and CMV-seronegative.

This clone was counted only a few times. The CDR3 region is CASKLWNSPLHF. The CDR3 nucleotides read TGTGCCAGCAAGCTCTGGAATTCACCCCTCCACTTT. The gene calls are TRBV6-5 and TRBJ1-6; D is ambiguous. The V and J ends lost 7 bases and 7 bases respectively, with 8 bases between them. Germline CDR1 and CDR2: MNHEY and SVGAGI. This CDR3 has 12 amino acids.

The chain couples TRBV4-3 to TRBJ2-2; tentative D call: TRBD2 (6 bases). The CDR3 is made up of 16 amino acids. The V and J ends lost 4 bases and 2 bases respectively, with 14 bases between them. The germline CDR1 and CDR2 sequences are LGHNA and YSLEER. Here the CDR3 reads CASSPYFGSNTGELFF. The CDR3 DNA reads TGCGCCAGCAGCCCTTACTTCGGGAGTAACACCGGGGAGCTGTTTTTT.

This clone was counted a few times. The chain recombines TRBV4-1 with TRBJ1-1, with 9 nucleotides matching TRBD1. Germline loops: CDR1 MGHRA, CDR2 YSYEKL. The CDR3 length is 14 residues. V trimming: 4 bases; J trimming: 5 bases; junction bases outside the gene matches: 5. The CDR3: CASSLGTGTTEAFF. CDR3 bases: TGCGCCAGCAGCCTCGGGACAGGGACTACTGAAGCTTTCTTT.

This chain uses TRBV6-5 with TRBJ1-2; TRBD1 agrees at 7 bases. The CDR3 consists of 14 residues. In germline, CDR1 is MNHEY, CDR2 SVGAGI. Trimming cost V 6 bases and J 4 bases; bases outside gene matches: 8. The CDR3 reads CASRKDRVAYGYTF. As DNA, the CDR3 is TGTGCCAGCAGAAAAGACAGGGTGGCCTATGGCTACACCTTC.

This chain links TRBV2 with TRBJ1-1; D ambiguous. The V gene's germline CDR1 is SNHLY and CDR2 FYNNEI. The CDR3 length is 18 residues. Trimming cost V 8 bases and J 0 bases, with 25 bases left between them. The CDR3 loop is CASGGGPENGLMNTEAFF. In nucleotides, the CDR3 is TGTGCCAGCGGAGGCGGACCCGAGAACGGGTTAATGAACACTGAAGCTTTCTTT.

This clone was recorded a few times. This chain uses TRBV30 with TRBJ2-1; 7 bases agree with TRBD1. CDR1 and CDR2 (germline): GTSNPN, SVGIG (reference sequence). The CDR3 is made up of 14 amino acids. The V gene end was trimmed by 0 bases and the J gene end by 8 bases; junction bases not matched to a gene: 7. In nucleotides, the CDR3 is TGTGCCTGGAGTGTACTCCGAACAGGGGATGAGCAGTTCTTC. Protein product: CAWSVLRTGDEQFF.

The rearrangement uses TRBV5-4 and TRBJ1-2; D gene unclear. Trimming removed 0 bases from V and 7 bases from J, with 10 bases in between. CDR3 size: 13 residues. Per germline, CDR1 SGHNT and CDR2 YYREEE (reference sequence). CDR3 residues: CASSLVLIGGYTF. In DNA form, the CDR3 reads TGTGCCAGCAGCTTGGTCCTAATCGGTGGCTACACCTTC.

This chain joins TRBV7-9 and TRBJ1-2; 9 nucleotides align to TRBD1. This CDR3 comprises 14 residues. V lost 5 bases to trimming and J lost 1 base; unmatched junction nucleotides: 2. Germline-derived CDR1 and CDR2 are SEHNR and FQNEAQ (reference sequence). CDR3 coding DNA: TGTGCCAGCAGCCGGACAGGGGATAACTATGGCTACACCTTC. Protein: CASSRTGDNYGYTF.

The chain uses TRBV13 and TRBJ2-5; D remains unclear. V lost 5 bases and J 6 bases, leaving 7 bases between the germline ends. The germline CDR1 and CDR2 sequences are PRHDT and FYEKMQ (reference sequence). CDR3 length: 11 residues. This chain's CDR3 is CASSPKQTQYF. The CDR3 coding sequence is TGTGCCAGCAGCCCGAAGCAGACCCAGTACTTC.

This chain's CDR3 is CAWSRGRDNSPLHF. Written as DNA, the CDR3 is TGTGCCTGGAGTAGGGGGCGAGATAATTCACCCCTCCACTTT. The J gene is TRBJ1-6, the V gene TRBV30; 7 nucleotides line up with TRBD1. The V and J ends lost 2 bases and 5 bases, in that order; junction bases with no gene match: 3. Germline-derived CDR1 and CDR2 are GTSNPN and SVGIG (reference sequence). CDR3 size: 14 residues.

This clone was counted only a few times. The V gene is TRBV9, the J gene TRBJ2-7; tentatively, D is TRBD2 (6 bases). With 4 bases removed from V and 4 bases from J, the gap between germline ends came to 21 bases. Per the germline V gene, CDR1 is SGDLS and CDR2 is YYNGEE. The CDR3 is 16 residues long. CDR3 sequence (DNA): TGTGCCAGCAGCAATAAACCGGGAGCCGCGGGGTACGAGCAGTACTTC. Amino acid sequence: CASSNKPGAAGYEQYF.

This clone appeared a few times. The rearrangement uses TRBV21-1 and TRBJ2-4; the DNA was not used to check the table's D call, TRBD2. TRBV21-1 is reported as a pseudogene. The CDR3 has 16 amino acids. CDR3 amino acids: CARSSREGLAKNIQYF. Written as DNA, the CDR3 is TGTGCCCGGTCGTCGCGGGAGGGACTAGCCAAAAACATTCAGTACTTC.

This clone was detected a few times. For the CDR3, the DNA is TGTGCCTGGATTGGAGTCTACGAGCAGTACTTC. Encoded protein: CAWIGVYEQYF. V and J are TRBV30 and TRBJ2-7; D gene ambiguous. V shed 4 bases and J shed 3 bases, with 7 bases lying between them. This CDR3 is built from 11 residues. CDR1 and CDR2 (germline): GTSNPN, SVGIG (reference sequence).

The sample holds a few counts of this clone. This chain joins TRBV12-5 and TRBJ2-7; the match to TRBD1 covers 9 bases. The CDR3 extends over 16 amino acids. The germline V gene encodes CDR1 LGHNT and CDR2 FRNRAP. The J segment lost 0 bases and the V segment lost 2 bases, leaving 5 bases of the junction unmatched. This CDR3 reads CASGLTTGGPSYEQYF. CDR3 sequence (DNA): TGTGCTAGTGGTTTGACGACAGGGGGACCCTCCTACGAGCAGTACTTC.

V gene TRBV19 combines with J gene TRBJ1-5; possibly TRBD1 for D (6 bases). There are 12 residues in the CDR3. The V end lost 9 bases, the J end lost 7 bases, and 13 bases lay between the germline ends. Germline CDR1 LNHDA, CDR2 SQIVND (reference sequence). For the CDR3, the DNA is TGTGCCAGCGGACAGTTAGACCAGCCCCAGCATTTT. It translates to CASGQLDQPQHF.

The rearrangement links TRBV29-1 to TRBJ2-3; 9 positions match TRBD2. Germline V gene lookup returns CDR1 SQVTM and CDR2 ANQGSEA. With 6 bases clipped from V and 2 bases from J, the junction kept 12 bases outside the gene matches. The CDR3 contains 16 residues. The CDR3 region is CSVASSVAGATDTQYF. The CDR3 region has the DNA TGCAGCGTGGCTAGCTCAGTAGCGGGGGCCACAGATACGCAGTATTTT.

The chain's CDR3 is CASASGAQGDTQYF. CDR3 nucleotide sequence: TGCGCCAGCGCTAGCGGGGCCCAGGGAGATACGCAGTATTTT. V and J are TRBV10-1 and TRBJ2-3; 9 bases are a match to TRBD2. Trimming took 8 bases from V and 5 from J; bases not matched to a gene: 8. The CDR3 has 14 amino acids. The germline V gene has CDR1 WNHNN and CDR2 SYGVQD (reference sequence).

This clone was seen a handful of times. Here the CDR3 reads CASSYRRGFYEQYF. Written as DNA, the CDR3 is TGTGCCAGCAGTTACCGTAGGGGGTTCTACGAGCAGTACTTC. The gene calls are TRBV6-5 and TRBJ2-7; weak D call: TRBD1 (6 bases). The CDR3 contains 14 residues. The V end lost 2 bases, the J end lost 3 bases, and 11 bases lay between the germline ends. In germline, CDR1 is MNHEY, CDR2 SVGAGI.

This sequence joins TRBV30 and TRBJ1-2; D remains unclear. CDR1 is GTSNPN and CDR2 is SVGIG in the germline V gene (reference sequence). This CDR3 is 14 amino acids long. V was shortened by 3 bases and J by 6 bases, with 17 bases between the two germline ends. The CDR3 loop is CAWRRSAGSDGYTF. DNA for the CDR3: TGTGCCTGGAGGCGATCGGCAGGTAGTGATGGCTACACCTTC.

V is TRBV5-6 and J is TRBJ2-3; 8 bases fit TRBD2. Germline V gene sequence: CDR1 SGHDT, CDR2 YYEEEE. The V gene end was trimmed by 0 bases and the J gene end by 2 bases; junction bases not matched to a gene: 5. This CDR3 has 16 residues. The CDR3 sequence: CASSLVTSGSTDTQYF. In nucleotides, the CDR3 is TGTGCCAGCAGCTTGGTAACTAGCGGATCCACAGATACGCAGTATTTT. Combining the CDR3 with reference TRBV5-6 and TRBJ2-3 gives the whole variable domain DAGVTQSPTHLIKTRGQQVTLRCSPKSGHDTVSWYQQALGQGPQFIFQYYEEEERQRGNFPDRFSGHQFPNYSSELNVNALLLGDSALYLCASSLVTSGSTDTQYFGPGTRLTVL.

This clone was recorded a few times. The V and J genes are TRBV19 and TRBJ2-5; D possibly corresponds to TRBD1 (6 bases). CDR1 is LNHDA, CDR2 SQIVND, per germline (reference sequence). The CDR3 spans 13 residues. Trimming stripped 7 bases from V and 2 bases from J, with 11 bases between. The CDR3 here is CASNNRAQETQYF. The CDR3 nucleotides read TGTGCCAGTAATAACAGGGCTCAAGAGACCCAGTACTTC.

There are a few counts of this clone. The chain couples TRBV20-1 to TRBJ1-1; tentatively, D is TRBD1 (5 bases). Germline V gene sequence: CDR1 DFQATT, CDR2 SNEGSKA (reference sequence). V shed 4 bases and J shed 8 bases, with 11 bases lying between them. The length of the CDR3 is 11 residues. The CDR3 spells CSATYRLEAFF. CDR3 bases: TGCAGTGCTACCTACAGGTTAGAAGCTTTCTTT.

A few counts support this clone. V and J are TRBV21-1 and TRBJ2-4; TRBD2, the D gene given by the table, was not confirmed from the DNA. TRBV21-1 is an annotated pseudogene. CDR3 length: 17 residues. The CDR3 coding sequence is TGTGCCAGCAGCGCCCAGGGACTTGCAGCGGCCAAAAACATTCAGTACTTC. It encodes CASSAQGLAAAKNIQYF.

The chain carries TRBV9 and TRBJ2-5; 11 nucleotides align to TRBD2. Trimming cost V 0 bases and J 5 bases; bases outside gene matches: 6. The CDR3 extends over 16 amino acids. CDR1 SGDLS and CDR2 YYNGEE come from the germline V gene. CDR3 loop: CASSVGTSGRTETQYF. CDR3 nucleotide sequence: TGTGCCAGCAGCGTAGGAACTAGCGGGAGAACGGAGACCCAGTACTTC.

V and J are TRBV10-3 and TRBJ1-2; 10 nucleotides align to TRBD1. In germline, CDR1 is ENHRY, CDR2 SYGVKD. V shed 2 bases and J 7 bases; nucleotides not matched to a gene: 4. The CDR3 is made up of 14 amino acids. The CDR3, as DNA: TGTGCCATCAGTGAGGGGACAGGGGTTAGTGGCTACACCTTC. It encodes CAISEGTGVSGYTF.

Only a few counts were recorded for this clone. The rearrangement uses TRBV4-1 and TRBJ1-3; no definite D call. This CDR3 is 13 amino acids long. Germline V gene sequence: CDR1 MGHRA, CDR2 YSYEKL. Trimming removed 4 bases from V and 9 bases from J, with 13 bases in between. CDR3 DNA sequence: TGCGCCAGCAGCCGAACGGGTGAATTCACCATATATTTT. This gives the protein CASSRTGEFTIYF.

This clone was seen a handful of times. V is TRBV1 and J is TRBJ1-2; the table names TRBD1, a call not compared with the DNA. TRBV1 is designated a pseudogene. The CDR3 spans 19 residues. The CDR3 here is CTSSQKGAGQGTHMGGYTF. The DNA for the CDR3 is TGCACCAGCAGCCAAAAAGGGGCCGGACAGGGGACGCATATGGGGGGCTACACCTTC.

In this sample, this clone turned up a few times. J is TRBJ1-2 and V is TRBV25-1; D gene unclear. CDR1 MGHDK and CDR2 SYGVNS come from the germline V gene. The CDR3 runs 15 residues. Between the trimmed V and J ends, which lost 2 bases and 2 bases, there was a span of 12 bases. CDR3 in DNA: TGTGCCAGCAGTGAAGAGTTATCGGGGAACTATGGCTACACCTTC. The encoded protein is CASSEELSGNYGYTF.

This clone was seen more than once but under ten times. The DNA of the CDR3 is TGTGCCAGCAGCCAAATACCGGGTTTCTACGAGCAGTACTTC. This gives the protein CASSQIPGFYEQYF. The gene calls are TRBV7-2 and TRBJ2-7; D gene ambiguous. The CDR3 is 14 residues long. Looked up from germline, CDR1 is SGHTA and CDR2 is FQGNSA. Trimming removed 5 bases at V and 3 bases at J, with 14 bases between.